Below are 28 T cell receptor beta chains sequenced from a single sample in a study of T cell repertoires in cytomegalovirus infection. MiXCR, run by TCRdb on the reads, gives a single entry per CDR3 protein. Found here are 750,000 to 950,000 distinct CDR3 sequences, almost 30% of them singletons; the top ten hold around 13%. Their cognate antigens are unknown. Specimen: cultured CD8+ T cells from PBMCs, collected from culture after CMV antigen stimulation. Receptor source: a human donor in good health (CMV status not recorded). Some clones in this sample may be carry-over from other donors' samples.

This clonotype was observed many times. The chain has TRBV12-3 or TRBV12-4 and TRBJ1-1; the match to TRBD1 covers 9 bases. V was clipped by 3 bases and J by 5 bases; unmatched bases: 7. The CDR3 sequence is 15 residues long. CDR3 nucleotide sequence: TGTGCCAGCAGTTTCTCCGGGACAGGGAGGACTGAAGCTTTCTTT. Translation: CASSFSGTGRTEAFF.

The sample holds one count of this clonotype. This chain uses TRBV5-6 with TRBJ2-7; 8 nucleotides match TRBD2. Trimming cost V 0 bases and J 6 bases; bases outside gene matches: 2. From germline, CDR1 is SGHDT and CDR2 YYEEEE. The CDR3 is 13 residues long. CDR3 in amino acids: CASSLGGGLEQYV. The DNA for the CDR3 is TGTGCCAGCAGCTTGGGCGGGGGGCTCGAGCAGTACGTC.

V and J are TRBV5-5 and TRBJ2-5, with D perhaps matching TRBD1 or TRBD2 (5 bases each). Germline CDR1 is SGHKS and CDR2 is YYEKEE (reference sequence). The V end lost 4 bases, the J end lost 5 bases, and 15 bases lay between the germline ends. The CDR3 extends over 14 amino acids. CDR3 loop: CASSPWPGRETQYF. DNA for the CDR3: TGTGCCAGCAGCCCATGGCCGGGACGGGAGACCCAGTACTTC.

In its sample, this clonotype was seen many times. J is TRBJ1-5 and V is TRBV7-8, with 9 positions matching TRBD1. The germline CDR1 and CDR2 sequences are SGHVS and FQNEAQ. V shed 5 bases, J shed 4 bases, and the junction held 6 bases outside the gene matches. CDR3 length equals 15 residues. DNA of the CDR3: TGTGCCAGCAGCCTCGGGACAGGGCTTAATCAGCCCCAGCATTTT. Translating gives CASSLGTGLNQPQHF. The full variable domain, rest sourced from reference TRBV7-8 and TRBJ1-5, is GAGVSQSPRYKVAKRGQDVALRCDPISGHVSLFWYQQALGQGPEFLTYFQNEAQLDKSGLPSDRFFAERPEGSVSTLKIQRTQQEDSAVYLCASSLGTGLNQPQHFGDGTRLSIL.

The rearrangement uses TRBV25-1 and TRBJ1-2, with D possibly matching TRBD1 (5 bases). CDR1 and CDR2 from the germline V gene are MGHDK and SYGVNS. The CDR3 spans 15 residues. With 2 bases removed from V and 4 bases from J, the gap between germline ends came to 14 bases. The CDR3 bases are TGTGCCAGCAGTGAACCCCCAGGGACGGGCTATGGCTACACCTTC. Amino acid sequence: CASSEPPGTGYGYTF.

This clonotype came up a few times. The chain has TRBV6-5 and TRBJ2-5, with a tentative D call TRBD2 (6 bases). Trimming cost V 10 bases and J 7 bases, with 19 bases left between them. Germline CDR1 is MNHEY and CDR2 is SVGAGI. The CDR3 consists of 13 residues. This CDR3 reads CATLGTSIGTQYF. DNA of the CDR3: TGTGCCACCTTGGGGACTTCGATCGGGACCCAGTACTTC.

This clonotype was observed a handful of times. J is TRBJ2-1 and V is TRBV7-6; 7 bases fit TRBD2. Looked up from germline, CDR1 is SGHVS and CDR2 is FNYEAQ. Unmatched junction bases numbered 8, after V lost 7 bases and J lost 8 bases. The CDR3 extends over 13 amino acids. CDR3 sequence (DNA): TGTGCCAGCACCCCCCGGGGGGAGGATGAGCAGTTCTTC. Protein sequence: CASTPRGEDEQFF.

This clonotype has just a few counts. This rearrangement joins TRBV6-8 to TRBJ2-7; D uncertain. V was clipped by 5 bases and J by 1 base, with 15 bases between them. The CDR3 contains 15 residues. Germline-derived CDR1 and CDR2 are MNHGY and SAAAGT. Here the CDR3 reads CASSGVLSPSYEQYF. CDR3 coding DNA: TGTGCCAGCAGTGGGGTACTATCCCCTTCCTACGAGCAGTACTTC.

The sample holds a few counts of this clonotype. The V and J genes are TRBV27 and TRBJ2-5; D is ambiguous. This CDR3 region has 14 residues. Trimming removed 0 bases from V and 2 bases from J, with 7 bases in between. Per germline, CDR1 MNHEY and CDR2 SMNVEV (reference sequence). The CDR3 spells CASSLSALQETQYF. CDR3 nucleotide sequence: TGTGCCAGCAGTTTATCCGCACTTCAAGAGACCCAGTACTTC.

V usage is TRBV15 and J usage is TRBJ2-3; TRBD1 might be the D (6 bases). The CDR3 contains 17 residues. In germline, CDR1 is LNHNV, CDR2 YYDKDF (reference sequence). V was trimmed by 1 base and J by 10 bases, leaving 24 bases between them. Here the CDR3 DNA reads TGTGCCACCAGCAGAGCCCCCTCTCGGGACAATCCGGATCCGCAGTATTTT. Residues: CATSRAPSRDNPDPQYF.

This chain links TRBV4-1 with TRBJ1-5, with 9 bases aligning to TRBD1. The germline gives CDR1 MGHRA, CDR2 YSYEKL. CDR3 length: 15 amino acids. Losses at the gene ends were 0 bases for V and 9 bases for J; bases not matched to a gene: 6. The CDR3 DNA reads TGCGCCAGCAGCCAAGAAGGGACAGGGTTGCGGCCCCAGCATTTT. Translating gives CASSQEGTGLRPQHF.

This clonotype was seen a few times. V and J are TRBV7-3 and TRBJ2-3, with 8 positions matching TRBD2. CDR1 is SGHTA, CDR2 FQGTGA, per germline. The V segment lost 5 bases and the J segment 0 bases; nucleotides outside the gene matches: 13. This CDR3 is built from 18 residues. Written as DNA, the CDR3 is TGTGCCAGCAGCCATCATCGGCTAGCGGGCCTTAGCACAGATACGCAGTATTTT. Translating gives CASSHHRLAGLSTDTQYF. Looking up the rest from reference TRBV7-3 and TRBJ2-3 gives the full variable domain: GAGVSQTPSNKVTEKGKYVELRCDPISGHTALYWYRQSLGQGPEFLIYFQGTGAADDSGLPNDRFFAVRPEGSVSTLKIQRTERGDSAVYLCASSHHRLAGLSTDTQYFGPGTRLTVL.

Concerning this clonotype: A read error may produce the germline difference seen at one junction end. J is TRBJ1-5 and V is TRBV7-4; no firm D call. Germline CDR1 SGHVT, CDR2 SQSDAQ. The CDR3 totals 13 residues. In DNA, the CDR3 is TGTGCCAGCAACTTAGAAGGAGATCAGCCCCAGCATTTT. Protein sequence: CASNLEGDQPQHF.

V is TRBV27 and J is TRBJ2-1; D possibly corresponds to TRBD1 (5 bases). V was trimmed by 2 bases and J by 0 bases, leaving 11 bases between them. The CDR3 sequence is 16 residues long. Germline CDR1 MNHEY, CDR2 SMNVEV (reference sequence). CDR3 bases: TGTGCCAGCAGTTTACGCAGGGATGGCTCCTACAATGAGCAGTTCTTC. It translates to CASSLRRDGSYNEQFF.

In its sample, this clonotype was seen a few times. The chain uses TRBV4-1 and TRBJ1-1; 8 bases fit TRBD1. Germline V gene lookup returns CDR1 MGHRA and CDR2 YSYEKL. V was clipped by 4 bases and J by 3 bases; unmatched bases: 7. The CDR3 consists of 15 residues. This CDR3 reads CASSPSQGADTEAFF. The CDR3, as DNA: TGCGCCAGCAGCCCATCCCAGGGGGCGGACACTGAAGCTTTCTTT.

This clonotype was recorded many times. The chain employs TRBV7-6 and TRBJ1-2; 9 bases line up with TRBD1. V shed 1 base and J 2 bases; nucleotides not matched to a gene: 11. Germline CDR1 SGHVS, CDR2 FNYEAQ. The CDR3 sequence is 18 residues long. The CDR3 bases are TGTGCCAGCAGCTTAGAGGGATCGGGACAGGGCCTAAACTATGGCTACACCTTC. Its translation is CASSLEGSGQGLNYGYTF.

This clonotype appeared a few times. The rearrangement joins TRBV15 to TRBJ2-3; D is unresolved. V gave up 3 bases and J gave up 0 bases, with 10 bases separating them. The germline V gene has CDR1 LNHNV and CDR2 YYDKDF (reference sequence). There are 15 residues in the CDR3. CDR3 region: CATSRSTSSTDTQYF. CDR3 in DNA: TGTGCCACCAGCAGGAGCACTTCTAGCACAGATACGCAGTATTTT.

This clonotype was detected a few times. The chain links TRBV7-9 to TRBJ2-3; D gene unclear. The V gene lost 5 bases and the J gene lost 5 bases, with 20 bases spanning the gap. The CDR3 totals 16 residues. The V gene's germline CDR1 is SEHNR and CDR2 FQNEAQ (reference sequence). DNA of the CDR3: TGTGCCAGCAGCCGCCCGGCAAAGGCGCTTAGAGATACGCAGTATTTT. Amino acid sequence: CASSRPAKALRDTQYF.

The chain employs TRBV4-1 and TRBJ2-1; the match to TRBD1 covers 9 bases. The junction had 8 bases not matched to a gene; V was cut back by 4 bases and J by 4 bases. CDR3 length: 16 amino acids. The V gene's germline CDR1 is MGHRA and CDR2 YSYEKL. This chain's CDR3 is CASSLRGTGPYNEQFF. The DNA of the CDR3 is TGCGCCAGCAGCCTAAGGGGGACAGGGCCGTACAATGAGCAGTTCTTC.

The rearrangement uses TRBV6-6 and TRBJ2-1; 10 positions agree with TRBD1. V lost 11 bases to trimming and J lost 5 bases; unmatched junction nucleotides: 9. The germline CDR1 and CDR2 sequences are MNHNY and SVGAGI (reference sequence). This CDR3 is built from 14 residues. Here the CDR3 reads CAHTRDRGHNEQFF. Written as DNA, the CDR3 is TGTGCCCATACCCGGGACAGGGGACACAATGAGCAGTTCTTC.

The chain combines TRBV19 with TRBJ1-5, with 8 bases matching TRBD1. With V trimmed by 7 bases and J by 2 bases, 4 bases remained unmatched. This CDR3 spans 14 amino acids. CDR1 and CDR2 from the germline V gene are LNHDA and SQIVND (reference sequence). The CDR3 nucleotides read TGTGCCAGTACCCTGACAGGGGGCAATCAGCCCCAGCATTTT. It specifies CASTLTGGNQPQHF.

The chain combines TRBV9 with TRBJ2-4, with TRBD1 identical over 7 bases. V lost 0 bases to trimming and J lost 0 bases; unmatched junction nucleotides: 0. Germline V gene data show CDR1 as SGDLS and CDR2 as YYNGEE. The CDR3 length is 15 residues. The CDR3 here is CASSVGQGAKNIQYF. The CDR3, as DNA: TGTGCCAGCAGCGTAGGACAGGGAGCCAAAAACATTCAGTACTTC.

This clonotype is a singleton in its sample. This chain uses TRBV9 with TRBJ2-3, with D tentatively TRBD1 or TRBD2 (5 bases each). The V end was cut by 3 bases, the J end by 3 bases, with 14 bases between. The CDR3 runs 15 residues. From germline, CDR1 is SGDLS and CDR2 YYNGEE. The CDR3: CASSDTGPSTDTQYF. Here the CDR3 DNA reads TGTGCCAGCAGCGACACGGGACCTAGTACAGATACGCAGTATTTT.

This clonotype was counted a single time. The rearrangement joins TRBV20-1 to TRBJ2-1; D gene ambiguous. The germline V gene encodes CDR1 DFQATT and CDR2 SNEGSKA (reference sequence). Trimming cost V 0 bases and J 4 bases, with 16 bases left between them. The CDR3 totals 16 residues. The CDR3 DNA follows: TGCAGTGCTAGAGAAAAGGATAGGGCGACGTACAATGAGCAGTTCTTC. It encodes CSAREKDRATYNEQFF.

CDR3 sequence (DNA): TGCGCCAGCAGCTTCCGCCCCGCGAACACCGGGGAGCTGTTTTTT. This gives the protein CASSFRPANTGELFF. V usage is TRBV5-1 and J usage is TRBJ2-2; D unresolved. V lost 2 bases and J 0 bases, leaving 8 bases between the germline ends. The germline V gene has CDR1 SGHRS and CDR2 YFSETQ. The CDR3 contains 15 residues.

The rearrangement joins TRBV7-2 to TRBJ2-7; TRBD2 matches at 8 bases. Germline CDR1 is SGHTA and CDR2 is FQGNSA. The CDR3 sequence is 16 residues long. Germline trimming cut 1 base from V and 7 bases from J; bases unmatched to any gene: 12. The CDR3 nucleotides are TGTGCCAGCAGCTTAGGGTGGCGGGGGGCCCTTCGGGAGCAGTACTTC. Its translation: CASSLGWRGALREQYF.

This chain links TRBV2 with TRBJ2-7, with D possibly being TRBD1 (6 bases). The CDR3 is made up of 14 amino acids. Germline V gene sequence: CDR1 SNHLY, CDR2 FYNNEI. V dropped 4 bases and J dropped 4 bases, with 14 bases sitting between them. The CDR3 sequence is CASSVTGGFYEQYF. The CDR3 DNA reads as TGTGCCAGCAGTGTGACAGGCGGTTTTTACGAGCAGTACTTC.

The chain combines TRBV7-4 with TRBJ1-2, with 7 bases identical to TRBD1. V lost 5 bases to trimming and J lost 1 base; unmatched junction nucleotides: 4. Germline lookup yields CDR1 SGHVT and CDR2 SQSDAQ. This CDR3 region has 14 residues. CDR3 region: CASSRDRYNYGYTF. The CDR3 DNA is TGTGCCAGCAGCAGGGACAGATATAACTATGGCTACACCTTC.